The clone carrying this T cell receptor (beta chain) was seen a few times. The antigen is unknown. Clones were sequenced by immunoSEQ multiplex PCR, and TCRdb holds only the in-frame ones, with some missing. The data hold around 25,000 clones, with around 83% observed a single time. These data originate in a study of OX40 agonist ivuxolimab in advanced cancers. Study background: It was ivuxolimab, an agonistic anti-OX40 (CD134) antibody, that patients were treated with. Patients were infused with ivuxolimab every 2 weeks at 0.01 to 10 mg/kg.

Germline CDR1 SGHKS, CDR2 YYEKEE (reference sequence). The CDR3 length is 14 residues. Between the trimmed V and J ends, which lost 2 bases and 5 bases, there was a span of 13 bases. Study outcomes and limitations: Normalized T-cell clonal expansion was also low in a subset of nonresponders.

This TCR derives from an adult with an advanced solid tumor such as melanoma, head and neck, liver or kidney cancer. This material consisted of CD4+ or CD8+ T cells sorted from blood, taken in a trial of the OX40 agonist ivuxolimab. The chain is built from TRBV5-5 and TRBJ1-1, with D maybe TRBD1 (6 bases). The CDR3 here is CASSLGQGYTEAFF. The CDR3 DNA follows: TGTGCCAGCAGCTTAGGCCAGGGGTATACTGAAGCTTTCTTT.